The clone carrying this TCR beta chain was seen only once. Its antigen remains unknown. This table comes from immunoSEQ multiplex PCR, and its TCRdb copy is limited to in-frame clones, with some not included. Found here are nearly 110,000 clones, around 92% of them singletons; the top ten hold under 7%. This sample was included in a study of T cell responses to AZD1222 COVID-19 vaccine. Overall study context: Second-dose groups at about 4 or about 12 weeks were pooled. Overall study findings and caveats: Only after the peak T cell response were repertoires sampled. Most donors were white British, females outnumbered males, and clonal diversity was possibly underestimated.

The CDR3 length is 13 residues. In germline, CDR1 is SGHVS, CDR2 FNYEAQ. V lost 1 base and J lost 6, with 7 bases in between. The clonotype comes from an adult in good health. The chain links TRBV7-6 to TRBJ1-5, with D possibly matching TRBD1 (5 bases). The specimen comprised peripheral blood, sampled on day 0 of AZD1222 vaccination. In nucleotides, the CDR3 is TGTGCCAGCAGCTTAGGAGGGGTTCAGCCCCAGCATTTT. Encoded protein: CASSLGGVQPQHF. The whole variable domain, remainder taken from reference TRBV7-6 and TRBJ1-5, is GAGVSQSPRYKVTKRGQDVALRCDPISGHVSLYWYRQALGQGPEFLTYFNYEAQQDKSGLPNDRFSAERPEGSISTLTIQRTEQRDSAMYRCASSLGGVQPQHFGDGTRLSIL.